This TCR beta chain was captured in a study of patients and donors after allogeneic stem cell transplantation. The germline CDR1 and CDR2 sequences are MNHEY and SMNVEV (reference sequence). Trimming left V 5 bases short and J 6 bases short, with 10 bases between. The CDR3 runs to 12 residues. TCRdb re-called the RT-PCR reads with MiXCR, one entry per CDR3 protein. Of around 150,000 distinct CDR3 sequences in the sample, roughly 35% were seen once. This chain uses TRBV27 with TRBJ1-2; perhaps TRBD1 as D (6 bases). This TCR was recovered from a human donor who was either an allogeneic HSCT recipient or a stem cell or donor lymphocyte infusion donor (not recorded which). It is not recorded whose cells these are; they may come from a transplant donor. The sample was blood, either unsorted or a sorted T cell fraction (not recorded which). The CDR3 region is CASSLGGHGYTF. DNA for the CDR3: TGTGCCAGCAGTCTAGGGGGGCATGGCTACACCTTC.